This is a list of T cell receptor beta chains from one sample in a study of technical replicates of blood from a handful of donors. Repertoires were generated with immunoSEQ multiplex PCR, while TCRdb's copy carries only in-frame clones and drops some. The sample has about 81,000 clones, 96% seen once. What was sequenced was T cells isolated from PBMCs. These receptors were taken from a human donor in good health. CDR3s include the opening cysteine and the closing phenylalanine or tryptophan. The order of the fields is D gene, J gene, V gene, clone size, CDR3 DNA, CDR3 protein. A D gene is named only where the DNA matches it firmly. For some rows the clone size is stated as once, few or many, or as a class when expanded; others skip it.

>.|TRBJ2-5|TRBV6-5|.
TGTGCCAGCAGTTACCAGCGGAGCCAAGAGACCCAGTACTTC
CASSYQRSQETQYF
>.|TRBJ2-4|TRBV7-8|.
TGTGCCAGCAGCCCAGGGGGGTGGAATAGGGGCGAAAACATTCAGTACTTC
CASSPGGWNRGENIQYF
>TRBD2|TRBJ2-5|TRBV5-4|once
TGTGCCAGCAGCCTAGCGGCGGAGACCCAGTACTTC
CASSLAAETQYF
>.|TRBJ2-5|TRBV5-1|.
TGCGCCAGCAGCCTCGGTCGAGGCCAAGAGACCCAGTACTTC
CASSLGRGQETQYF
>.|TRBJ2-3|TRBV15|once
TGTGCCACCAGCAGAGTAGGTGGGCAATCGGCAGATACGCAGTATTTT
CATSRVGGQSADTQYF
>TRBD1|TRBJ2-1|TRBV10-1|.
TGCGCCAGCAGTGGGACACAGGGGGCCTACAATGAGCAGTTCTTC
CASSGTQGAYNEQFF
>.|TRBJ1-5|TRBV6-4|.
TGTGCCAGCAGTGGTAGGGAGGGGCAGCCCCAGCATTTT
CASSGREGQPQHF
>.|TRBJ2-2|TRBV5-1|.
TGCACCAGCCCCTTTACCGGGGAGCTGTTTTTT
CTSPFTGELFF
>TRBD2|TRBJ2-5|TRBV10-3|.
TGTGCCATCAGTGAGCGAGGACTAGCGGGGGGGCAAGAGACCCAGTACTTC
CAISERGLAGGQETQYF
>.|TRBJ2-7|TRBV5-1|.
TGCGCCAGCGGGGTGAGGGGGTCCTACGAGCAGTACTTC
CASGVRGSYEQYF
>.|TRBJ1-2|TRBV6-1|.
TGTGCCAGCAGTGACGGGGGCTATGGCTACACCTTC
CASSDGGYGYTF
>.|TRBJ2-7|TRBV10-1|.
TGCGCCAGCAGCCACATGATTACGCCTTCCGAGCAGTACTTC
CASSHMITPSEQYF
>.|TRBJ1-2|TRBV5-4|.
TGTGCCAGCAGCTTGCGGTACTCTAACTATGGCTACACCTTC
CASSLRYSNYGYTF
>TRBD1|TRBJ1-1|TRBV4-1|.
TGCGCCAGCAGCCAAGCGACAGGGGTTGAAGCTTTCTTT
CASSQATGVEAFF
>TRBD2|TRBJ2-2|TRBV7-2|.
TGTGCCAGCAGCCGCCGACGGGGGGCCGGGGAGCTGTTTTTT
CASSRRRGAGELFF
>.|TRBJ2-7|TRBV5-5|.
TGTGCCAGCAGCACGGCCCGGGGGGCCCATAACGAGCAGTACTTC
CASSTARGAHNEQYF
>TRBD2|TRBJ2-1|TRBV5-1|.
TGCGCCAGCATGCGGGGGGCAAACAATGAGCAGTTCTTC
CASMRGANNEQFF
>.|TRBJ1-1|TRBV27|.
TGTGCCAGCAGTTTGATTGGCAGGCCCATATCTATTACTGAAGCTTTCTTT
CASSLIGRPISITEAFF
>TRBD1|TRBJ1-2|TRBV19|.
TGTGCCAGTAGCTCAGGGGGACCTAACTATGGCTACACCTTC
CASSSGGPNYGYTF
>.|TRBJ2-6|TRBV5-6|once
TGTGCCAGCAGCTCGACAGTATTTAGGTCTGGGGCCAACGTCCTGACTTTC
CASSSTVFRSGANVLTF
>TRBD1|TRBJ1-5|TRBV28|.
TGTGCCAGCAGCCTTGGACAGGGCAACAATCAGCCCCAGCATTTT
CASSLGQGNNQPQHF
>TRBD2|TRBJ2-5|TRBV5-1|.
TGCGCCAGCAGTCCGGGACTAGCGGGAGGCGAGACCCAGTACTTC
CASSPGLAGGETQYF
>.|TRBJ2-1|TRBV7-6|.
TGTGCCAGCAGCGGGGTTAGGCGGGAAGAACACAATGAGCAGTTCTTC
CASSGVRREEHNEQFF
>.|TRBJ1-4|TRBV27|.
TGTGCCAGCAGTTTATTGGGGGGAGTACTGTTTTTT
CASSLLGGVLFF
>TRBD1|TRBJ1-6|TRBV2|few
TGTGCCAGCAGTGACCAGATGGGACAGGCCGATCGTTTCCACTTT
CASSDQMGQADRFHF
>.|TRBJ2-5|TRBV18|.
TGTGCCAGCTCACCAGAGAAAGAGACCCAGTACTTC
CASSPEKETQYF
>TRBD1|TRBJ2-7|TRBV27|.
TGTGCCAGCAGTTTGAGCTACAGGGGATACGAGCAGTACTTC
CASSLSYRGYEQYF
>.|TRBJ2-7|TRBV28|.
TGTGCCAGCAGTTATCCGATAGCGATACGGACCTACGAGCAGTACTTC
CASSYPIAIRTYEQYF
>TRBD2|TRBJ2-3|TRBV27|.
TGTGCCAGCAGTCCGCACCCGTTGACTAGCCCAGATACGCAGTATTTT
CASSPHPLTSPDTQYF
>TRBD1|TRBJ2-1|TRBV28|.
TGTGCCAGCAGTCTTCCAGCCGGGACAGGGGGTTACAATGAGCAGTTCTTC
CASSLPAGTGGYNEQFF
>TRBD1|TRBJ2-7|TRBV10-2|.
TGCGCCAGCCGTACCCCTGGGACAGGACACTACGAGCAGTACTTC
CASRTPGTGHYEQYF
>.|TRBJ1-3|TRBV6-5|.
TGTGCCAGCAGTTCTCTAAACAGGGTCGGAAACACCATATATTTT
CASSSLNRVGNTIYF
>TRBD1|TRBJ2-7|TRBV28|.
TGTGCCAGCAGTTCGGGACAGGGTACCGACGAGCAGTACTTC
CASSSGQGTDEQYF
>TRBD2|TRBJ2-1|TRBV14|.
TGTGCCAGCAGCCAATATCGACTAGCGGTTGGCAATGAGCAGTTCTTC
CASSQYRLAVGNEQFF
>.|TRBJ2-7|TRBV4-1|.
TGCGCCAGCAGCCCCGGGGGAATCGACTCCTACGAGCAGTACTTC
CASSPGGIDSYEQYF
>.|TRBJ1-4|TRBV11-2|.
TGTGCCAGCAGCTTAGAGGGCGGGTTGGTGGGCGGACGTAATGAAAAACTGTTTTTT
CASSLEGGLVGGRNEKLFF
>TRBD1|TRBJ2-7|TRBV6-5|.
TGTGCCAGCAGATGGGACAGGGCATCCTACGAGCAGTACTTC
CASRWDRASYEQYF
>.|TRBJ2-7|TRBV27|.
TGTGCCAGCAGTTTAGGGAGAAGGGACGAGCAGTACTTC
CASSLGRRDEQYF
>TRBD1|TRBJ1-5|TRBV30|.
TGTGCCTGGAGTGTAGGACAGGGGGGCAATCAGCCCCAGCATTTT
CAWSVGQGGNQPQHF
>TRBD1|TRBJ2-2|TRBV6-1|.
TGTGCCAGCAGGGGGACAGGGGCCACCGGGGAGCTGTTTTTT
CASRGTGATGELFF
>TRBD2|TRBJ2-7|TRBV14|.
TGTGCCAGCAGCCGAGGGCAGAGCGGGAAAGAAATATACGAGCAGTACTTC
CASSRGQSGKEIYEQYF
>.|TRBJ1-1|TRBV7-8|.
TGTGCCAGCAGCACCGAAACACAGGAGTTGCCGAACACTGAAGCTTTCTTT
CASSTETQELPNTEAFF
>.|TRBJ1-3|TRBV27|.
TGTGCCAGCAGACAGGGCTCTGGAAACACCATATATTTT
CASRQGSGNTIYF
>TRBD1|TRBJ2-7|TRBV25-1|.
TGTGCCAGCAGTGAGAGACAGGGAGTGAAAGCCTACGAGCAGTACTTC
CASSERQGVKAYEQYF
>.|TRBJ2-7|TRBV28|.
TGTGCCAGCAGTTTATCCGTCGAGAGTCCTTTATATTACGAGCAGTACTTC
CASSLSVESPLYYEQYF
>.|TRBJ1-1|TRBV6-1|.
TGTGCCAGCAGTGAAATCAGGGAGGGGGACACTGAAGCTTTCTTT
CASSEIREGDTEAFF
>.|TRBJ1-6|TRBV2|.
TGTGCCAGCAGTGAGGGGGGAAATTCACCCCTCCACTTT
CASSEGGNSPLHF
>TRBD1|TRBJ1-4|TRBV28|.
TGTGCCAGCAGTGCCCCCGGGACAGGGAACGAAAAACTGTTTTTT
CASSAPGTGNEKLFF
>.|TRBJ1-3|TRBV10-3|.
TGTGCCATCAGTATCCCTAACTCTCGCTCTGGAAACACCATATATTTT
CAISIPNSRSGNTIYF
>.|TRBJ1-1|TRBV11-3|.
TGTGCCAGCAGTCAAACAGGGTGGACTGAAGCTTTCTTT
CASSQTGWTEAFF
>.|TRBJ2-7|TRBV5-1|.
TGCGCCAGCAGCCCCACAGGGACACCCTACGAGCAGTACTTC
CASSPTGTPYEQYF
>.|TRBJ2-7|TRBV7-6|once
TGTGCCAGCAGCTTACGCCAGGGCGGAGCTTACGAGCAGTACTTC
CASSLRQGGAYEQYF
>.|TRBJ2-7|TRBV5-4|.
TGTGCCAGCAGTACTCAGGGGTTCCCCCTTTACGAGCAGTACTTC
CASSTQGFPLYEQYF
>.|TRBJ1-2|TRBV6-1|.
TGTGCCAGCAGTGAACAGGGTGACATCTATGGCTACACCTTC
CASSEQGDIYGYTF
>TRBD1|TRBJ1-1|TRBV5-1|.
TGCGCCTCGGGGGCCTCCCGGGACAGGGTGAACACTGAAGCTTTCTTT
CASGASRDRVNTEAFF
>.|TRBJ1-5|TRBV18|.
TGTGCCAGCTCACCAGAAGGGGGTGACCAGCCCCAGCATTTT
CASSPEGGDQPQHF